A selection of T cell receptor beta chains follows, all from one sample in a study of vaccination and CD4 T cells after COVID-19. TCRdb independently ran MiXCR on the PCR reads; one entry per CDR3 protein. The sample yields under 15,000 distinct CDR3 sequences, around 60% seen once. These TCRs are of unknown antigen specificity. Input material: CD4+ T cells from blood, cultured in vitro. Every receptor here comes from a human donor who had recovered from COVID-19. CDR3s include the opening cysteine and the closing phenylalanine or tryptophan. D genes are given only for firm matches. Only some rows state a clone size, as once, few, many or a class for expanded clones.

CDR3 length	V gene	J gene	clone size	D gene	CDR3 DNA	CDR3 protein
17	TRBV6-2/TRBV6-3	TRBJ2-2	NA	NA	TGTGCCAGCAGTTACTTAACGGGGCCAGCGAACACCGGGGAGCTGTTTTTT	CASSYLTGPANTGELFF
11	TRBV28	TRBJ2-3	few	NA	TGTGCCAGCAGGTCTCAGAGGACGCAGTATTTT	CASRSQRTQYF
15	TRBV7-3	TRBJ1-2	few	NA	TGTGCCAGCAGCGAGGGGGGGGGTCCACGTGGAGGCTACACCTTC	CASSEGGGPRGGYTF
14	TRBV3-1	TRBJ1-1	NA	NA	TGTGCCAGCAGCCAAGCGAGCAGGGCCGTTGAAGCTTTCTTT	CASSQASRAVEAFF
14	TRBV7-9	TRBJ2-7	NA	TRBD2	TGCGCCAGCAGCAGGGCGACTAGCGGTAACGAGCAGTACTTC	CASSRATSGNEQYF
13	TRBV29-1	TRBJ2-7	NA	NA	TGCAGCGTTAGTCTAGACTTCCAAACCGAGCAGTACTTC	CSVSLDFQTEQYF
14	TRBV24-1	TRBJ2-2	once	NA	TGTGCCACCAGTGATTTCCTACAGACCGGGGAGCTGTTTTTT	CATSDFLQTGELFF
15	TRBV10-1	TRBJ2-7	few	NA	TGCGGCCCAGAGGGGGGCTTATTTATCTCCTACGAGCAGTACTTC	CGPEGGLFISYEQYF
15	TRBV6-2/TRBV6-3	TRBJ2-1	NA	TRBD1	TGTGCCAGCAACCTCCGACAGGGGGGATACAATGAGCAGTTCTTC	CASNLRQGGYNEQFF
15	TRBV20-1	TRBJ2-3	NA	TRBD2	TGCAGTGCTAGGATGACTAGCGGGAGGTCAGATACGCAGTATTTT	CSARMTSGRSDTQYF
16	TRBV9	TRBJ2-1	once	TRBD2	TGTGCCAGCAGCGTAGGAAGCGGGAGCTCCTACAATGAGCAGTTCTTC	CASSVGSGSSYNEQFF
16	TRBV6-5	TRBJ1-1	NA	NA	TGTGCCAGCAGTTCAGGGAACGCCATCGGGGACACTGAAGCTTTCTTT	CASSSGNAIGDTEAFF
17	TRBV18	TRBJ1-5	NA	NA	TGTGCCAGCTCACCATACCTGATAGAGGAAAGCAATCAGCCCCAGCATTTT	CASSPYLIEESNQPQHF
16	TRBV19	TRBJ2-7	NA	TRBD2	TGTGCCAGTAATCCAACCGGCGGGGGGATCTCCTACGAGCAGTACTTC	CASNPTGGGISYEQYF
15	TRBV14	TRBJ2-1	NA	TRBD2	TGTGCCAGCAGCCAAGTAGCGGGAGTCTACAATGAGCAGTTCTTC	CASSQVAGVYNEQFF
13	TRBV5-1	TRBJ2-1	large	NA	TGCGCCAGCTCCGACTTGGGCGGGGATGAGCAGTTCTTC	CASSDLGGDEQFF
15	TRBV7-8	TRBJ1-2	few	NA	TGTGCCAGCAGCCCGCAGCGGGCGCCAAACTATGGCTACACCTTC	CASSPQRAPNYGYTF
16	TRBV6-1	TRBJ1-1	few	NA	TGTGCCAGCAGTCCCCTCCTTCGAGGGGGAAACACTGAAGCTTTCTTT	CASSPLLRGGNTEAFF
11	TRBV6-1	TRBJ1-1	NA	TRBD1	TGTGCCAGCAGCCGGGACAGGTATGCTTTCTTT	CASSRDRYAFF
16	TRBV21-1	TRBJ2-3	NA	NA	TGTGCCAGCAGCAAGAGGACTAGCGGGAGTATAGATACGCAGTATTTT	CASSKRTSGSIDTQYF
15	TRBV20-1	TRBJ2-7	NA	TRBD2	TGCAGTGCTAGAGAATGGCTAGCGGCCTCCTACGAGCAGTACTTC	CSAREWLAASYEQYF
12	TRBV6-2/TRBV6-3	TRBJ2-7	NA	NA	TGTGCCAGCAGGGGAAGGGGTTACGAGCAGTACTTC	CASRGRGYEQYF
15	TRBV11-3	TRBJ2-5	NA	NA	TGTGCCAGCAGCCCCCCTCGGAGGGCGGGAGAGACCCAGTACTTC	CASSPPRRAGETQYF
15	TRBV5-1	TRBJ2-7	NA	NA	TGCGCCAGCAGCCGACCCCATCAGGGGGGTTACGAGCAGTACTTC	CASSRPHQGGYEQYF
12	TRBV20-1	TRBJ2-1	NA	NA	TGCAGTGTTAGTTCAGGGTTTGATGAGCAGTTCTTC	CSVSSGFDEQFF
14	TRBV6-1	TRBJ1-1	few	NA	TGTGCCAGCAGTGCCTCGACAGTCTACACTGAAGCTTTCTTT	CASSASTVYTEAFF
14	TRBV6-1	TRBJ2-5	few	TRBD1	TGTGCCGCCGCCCGTGGGACAGCACAAGAGACCCAGTACTTC	CAAARGTAQETQYF
12	TRBV11-3	TRBJ2-6	once	NA	TGTGCCAGCGCGGCTGGGGCCAACGTCCTGACTTTC	CASAAGANVLTF
15	TRBV30	TRBJ1-1	NA	NA	TGTGCTTGGACGGAGGGGTATTATACGTCCACTGAAGCTTTCTTT	CAWTEGYYTSTEAFF
16	TRBV4-1	TRBJ1-2	NA	NA	TGCGCCAGCAGCCAAGAATGGAGGGAAAGAAAGTCGGGCTACACCTTC	CASSQEWRERKSGYTF
14	TRBV15	TRBJ1-2	NA	NA	TGTGCCACCAGCAGATCGGGGGGTAACTATGGCTACACCTTC	CATSRSGGNYGYTF
13	TRBV25-1	TRBJ1-2	NA	NA	TGTGCCAGCAGTGAGTTAGGGGGAGGGAGCTACACCTTC	CASSELGGGSYTF
15	TRBV29-1	TRBJ2-3	NA	TRBD2	TGCAGCGTTGAAGAACTAGCGGGAGGCACAGATACGCAGTATTTT	CSVEELAGGTDTQYF
11	TRBV6-1	TRBJ1-4	NA	NA	TGTGCCAGCAGTATCGGTGAAAAACTGTTTTTT	CASSIGEKLFF
19	TRBV11-2	TRBJ2-7	NA	NA	TGTGCCAGCAGGCGGCGCGTGCACAGGGCCTCGTTGGGGGTGGTCGAGCAGTACTTC	CASRRRVHRASLGVVEQYF
15	TRBV20-1	TRBJ1-4	NA	NA	TGCAGTGCTAGAGGGACGGCCGATCCCAATGAAAAACTGTTTTTT	CSARGTADPNEKLFF
17	TRBV25-1	TRBJ1-1	NA	NA	TGTGCCAGCCGATCCATATTAGGGTCGGGGTTGGGCACTGAAGCTTTCTTT	CASRSILGSGLGTEAFF
12	TRBV20-1	TRBJ2-1	NA	TRBD2	TGCAGTGTACAACCGGGACTAGCGGAGCAGTTCTTC	CSVQPGLAEQFF
17	TRBV2	TRBJ2-5	NA	TRBD2	TGTGCCAGCAGTGACGGAGGGACTAGCGGGTTTCAAGAGACCCAGTACTTC	CASSDGGTSGFQETQYF
15	TRBV2	TRBJ2-1	NA	NA	TGTGCCAGCACGTGGGTGGGCAGGGATCGGGACTCAGCGTTCTTC	CASTWVGRDRDSAFF
14	TRBV6-4	TRBJ2-7	NA	NA	TGTGCCAGCTCAAGGGAGCCAGCTGCCTACGAGCAGTACTTC	CASSREPAAYEQYF
14	TRBV20-1	TRBJ1-6	NA	NA	TGCAGTGCTAGAACGGGACATTATAATTCACCCCTCCACTTT	CSARTGHYNSPLHF
13	TRBV20-1	TRBJ2-7	NA	NA	TGCAGTGCTAGGCTGGGGGCCCGTCAAGAGCAGTACTTC	CSARLGARQEQYF